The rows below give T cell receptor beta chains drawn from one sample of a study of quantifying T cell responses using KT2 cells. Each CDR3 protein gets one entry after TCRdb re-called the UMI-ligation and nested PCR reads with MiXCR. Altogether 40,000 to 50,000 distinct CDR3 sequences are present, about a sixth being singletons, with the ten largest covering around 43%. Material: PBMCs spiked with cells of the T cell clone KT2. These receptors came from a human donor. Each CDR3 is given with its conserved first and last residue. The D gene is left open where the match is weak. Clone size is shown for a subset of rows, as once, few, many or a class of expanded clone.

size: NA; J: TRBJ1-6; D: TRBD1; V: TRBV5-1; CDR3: CASSPRTGAFYNSPLHF; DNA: TGCGCCAGCAGCCCCCGGACAGGGGCCTTCTATAATTCACCCCTCCACTTT
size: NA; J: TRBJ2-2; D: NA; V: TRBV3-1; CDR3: CASSPRRLGAGELFF; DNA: TGTGCCAGCAGCCCGAGAAGACTGGGTGCCGGGGAGCTGTTTTTT
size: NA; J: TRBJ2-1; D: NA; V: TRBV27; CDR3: CASREQGNEQFF; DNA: TGTGCCAGCAGGGAACAGGGAAATGAGCAGTTCTTC
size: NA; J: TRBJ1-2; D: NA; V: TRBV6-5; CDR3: CASSSEGYGYGYTF; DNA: TGTGCCAGCAGTTCCGAGGGGTACGGCTATGGCTACACCTTC
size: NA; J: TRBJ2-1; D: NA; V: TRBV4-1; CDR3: CASSQELRVSYNEQFF; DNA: TGCGCCAGCAGCCAAGAACTCAGGGTCTCCTACAATGAGCAGTTCTTC
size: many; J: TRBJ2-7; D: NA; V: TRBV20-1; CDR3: CSARDWRVAYEQYF; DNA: TGCAGTGCTAGAGACTGGCGGGTGGCCTACGAGCAGTACTTC
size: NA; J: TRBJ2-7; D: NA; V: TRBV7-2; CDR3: CASSLAGGGVYEQYF; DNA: TGTGCCAGCAGCTTAGCGGGAGGGGGGGTTTACGAGCAGTACTTC
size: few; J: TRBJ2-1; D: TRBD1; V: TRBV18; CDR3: CASSPPSGQGNEQFF; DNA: TGTGCCAGCTCACCACCCTCAGGACAGGGCAATGAGCAGTTCTTC
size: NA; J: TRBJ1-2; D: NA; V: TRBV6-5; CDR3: CASSFGGANYGYTF; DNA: TGTGCCAGCAGTTTTGGGGGAGCTAACTATGGCTACACCTTC
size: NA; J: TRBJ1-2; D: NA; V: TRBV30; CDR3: CAWSVGGYGYTF; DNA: TGTGCCTGGAGTGTAGGGGGCTATGGCTACACCTTC
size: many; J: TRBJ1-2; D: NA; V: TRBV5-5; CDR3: CASSLWGPTNYGYTF; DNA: TGTGCCAGCAGCTTATGGGGCCCGACTAACTATGGCTACACCTTC
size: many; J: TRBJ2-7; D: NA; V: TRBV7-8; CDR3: CASSLDPNAYEQYF; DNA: TGTGCCAGCAGCTTAGACCCTAACGCCTACGAGCAGTACTTC
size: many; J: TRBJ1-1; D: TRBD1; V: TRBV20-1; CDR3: CSARQGDTEAFF; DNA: TGCAGTGCTAGACAGGGGGACACTGAAGCTTTCTTT
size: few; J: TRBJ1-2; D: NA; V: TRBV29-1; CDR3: CSAVGDEGNYGYTF; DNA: TGCAGCGCCGTGGGGGACGAAGGAAACTATGGCTACACCTTC
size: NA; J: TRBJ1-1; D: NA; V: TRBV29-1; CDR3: CSVRTVNTEAFF; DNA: TGCAGCGTGAGGACAGTGAACACTGAAGCTTTCTTT
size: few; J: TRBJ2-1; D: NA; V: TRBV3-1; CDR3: CASSRAPDYNEQFF; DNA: TGTGCCAGCAGCCGGGCACCTGACTACAATGAGCAGTTCTTC
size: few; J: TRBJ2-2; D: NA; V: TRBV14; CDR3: CASSQDPRENTGELFF; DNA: TGTGCCAGCAGCCAAGATCCCAGGGAGAACACCGGGGAGCTGTTTTTT
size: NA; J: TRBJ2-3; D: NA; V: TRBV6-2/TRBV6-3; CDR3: CASSYFTDTQYF; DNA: TGTGCCAGCAGTTACTTCACAGATACGCAGTATTTT
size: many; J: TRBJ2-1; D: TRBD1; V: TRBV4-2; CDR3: CASSQLTGNEQFF; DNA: TGTGCCAGCAGCCAACTGACAGGGAATGAGCAGTTCTTC
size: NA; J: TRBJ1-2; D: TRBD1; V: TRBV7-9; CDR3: CASSLAGGQNYGYTF; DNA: TGTGCCAGCAGCTTAGCGGGGGGACAGAACTATGGCTACACCTTC
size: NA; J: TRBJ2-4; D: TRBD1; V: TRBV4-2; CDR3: CASSQDGQGGENIQYF; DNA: TGTGCCAGCAGCCAAGATGGACAGGGTGGGGAAAACATTCAGTACTTC
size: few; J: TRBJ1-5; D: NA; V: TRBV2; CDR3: CASKREQGGVNQPQHF; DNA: TGTGCCAGCAAAAGGGAACAGGGCGGGGTCAATCAGCCCCAGCATTTT
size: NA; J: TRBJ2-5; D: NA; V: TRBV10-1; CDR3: CASSVTPTETQYF; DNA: TGCGCCAGCAGTGTTACCCCTACGGAGACCCAGTACTTC
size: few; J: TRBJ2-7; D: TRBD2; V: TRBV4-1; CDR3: CASSRSTSGITYEQYF; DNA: TGCGCCAGCAGCCGTTCGACTAGCGGGATTACCTACGAGCAGTACTTC
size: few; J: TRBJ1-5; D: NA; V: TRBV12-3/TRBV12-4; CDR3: CASSSRSKEGGNQPQHF; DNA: TGTGCCAGCAGTTCCCGAAGTAAGGAGGGTGGCAATCAGCCCCAGCATTTT
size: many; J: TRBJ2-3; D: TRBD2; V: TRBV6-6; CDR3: CASSGMGGEISTDTQYF; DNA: TGTGCCAGCAGTGGGATGGGGGGGGAGATAAGCACAGATACGCAGTATTTT
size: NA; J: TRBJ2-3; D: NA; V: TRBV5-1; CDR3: CASSWPPGLPLIPGTDTQYF; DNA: TGCGCCAGCAGCTGGCCCCCTGGCCTCCCCTTGATCCCTGGCACAGATACGCAGTATTTT
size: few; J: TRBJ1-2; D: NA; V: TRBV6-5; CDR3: CASSRGTSHNYGYTF; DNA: TGTGCCAGCTCCCGGGGCACCAGCCATAACTATGGCTACACCTTC
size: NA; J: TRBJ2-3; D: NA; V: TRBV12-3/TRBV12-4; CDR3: CASSLAGGADTQYF; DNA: TGTGCCAGCAGTTTAGCTGGGGGTGCAGATACGCAGTATTTT
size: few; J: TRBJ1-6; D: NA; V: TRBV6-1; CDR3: CASSEVGTPTLHF; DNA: TGTGCCAGCAGTGAAGTGGGGACCCCAACCCTCCACTTT
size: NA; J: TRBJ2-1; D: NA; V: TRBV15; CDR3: CATRRDKYPANEQFF; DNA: TGTGCCACCAGAAGGGACAAGTACCCTGCCAATGAGCAGTTCTTC
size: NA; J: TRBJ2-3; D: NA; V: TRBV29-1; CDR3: CSGSRTDTQYF; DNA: TGCAGCGGGAGCCGCACAGATACGCAGTATTTT
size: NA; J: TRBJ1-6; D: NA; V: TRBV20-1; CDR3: CSARDVPPGVVSPLHF; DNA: TGCAGTGCTAGAGATGTTCCCCCCGGAGTAGTTTCACCCCTCCACTTT
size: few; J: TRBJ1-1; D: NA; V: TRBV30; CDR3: CAWRRGELPPFF; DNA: TGTGCCTGGAGGAGAGGGGAGCTCCCCCCATTCTTT
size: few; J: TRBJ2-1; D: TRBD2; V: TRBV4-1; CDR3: CASSQVAGHSYNEQFF; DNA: TGCGCCAGCAGCCAAGTAGCGGGTCACTCCTACAATGAGCAGTTCTTC
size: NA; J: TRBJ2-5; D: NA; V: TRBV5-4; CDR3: CASSLKDGSETQYF; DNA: TGTGCCAGCAGCTTGAAAGATGGGTCGGAGACCCAGTACTTC
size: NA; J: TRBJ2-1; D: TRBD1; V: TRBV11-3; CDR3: CASSLGQGGYNEQFF; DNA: TGTGCCAGCAGCTTGGGACAGGGCGGCTACAATGAGCAGTTCTTC
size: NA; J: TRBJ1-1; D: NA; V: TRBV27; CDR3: CASSLSAANTEAFF; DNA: TGTGCCAGCAGTTTATCTGCAGCGAACACTGAAGCTTTCTTT
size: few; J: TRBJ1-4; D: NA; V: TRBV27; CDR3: CASSLMGATNEKLFF; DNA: TGTGCCAGCAGTTTAATGGGGGCAACTAATGAAAAACTGTTTTTT
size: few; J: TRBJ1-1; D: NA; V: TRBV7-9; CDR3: CASSSTGVEAFF; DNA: TGTGCCAGCAGTTCAACCGGGGTAGAAGCTTTCTTT
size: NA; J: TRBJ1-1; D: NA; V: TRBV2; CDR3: CASRAGPYTEAFF; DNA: TGTGCCAGCAGAGCAGGGCCATACACTGAAGCTTTCTTT
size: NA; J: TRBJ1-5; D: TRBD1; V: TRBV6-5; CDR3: CASRADRGYSQPQHF; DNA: TGTGCCAGCAGGGCCGACAGGGGATACAGTCAGCCCCAGCATTTT
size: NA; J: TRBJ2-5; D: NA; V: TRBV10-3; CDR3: CAISEPGSADLRQETQYF; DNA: TGTGCCATCAGTGAACCGGGGAGCGCGGACCTCCGCCAAGAGACCCAGTACTTC
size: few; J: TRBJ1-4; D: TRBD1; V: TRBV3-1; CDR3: CASSPRTGGPPEKLFF; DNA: TGTGCCAGCAGCCCACGGACAGGGGGTCCCCCCGAAAAACTGTTTTTT
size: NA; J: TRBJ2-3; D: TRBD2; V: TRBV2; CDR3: CASRLGGMANTQYF; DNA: TGTGCCAGCAGGCTCGGGGGGATGGCTAATACGCAGTATTTT
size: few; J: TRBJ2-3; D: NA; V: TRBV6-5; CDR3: CASSDRGRGRTQYF; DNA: TGTGCCAGCAGTGATCGGGGGCGTGGACGTACGCAGTATTTT
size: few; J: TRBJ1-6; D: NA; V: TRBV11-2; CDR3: CASSLNLMAPLHF; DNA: TGTGCCAGCAGCTTAAACCTTATGGCACCCCTCCACTTT
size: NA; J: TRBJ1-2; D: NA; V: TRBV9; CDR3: CASSVAGDTNYGYTF; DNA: TGTGCCAGCAGCGTAGCAGGAGATACTAACTATGGCTACACCTTC